A selection of T cell receptor beta chains follows, all from one sample in a study of metastatic and nonmetastatic thyroid tumors. TCRdb re-called clones from the PCR reads using MiXCR. Of about 18,000 clones detected, under 30% appear once; the ten largest clones hold less than 25%. Material: tumor tissue. The source is a male donor with papillary thyroid cancer or a benign thyroid nodule (not recorded which). Some clones in this sample may be carry-over from other donors' samples. CDR3s include the opening cysteine and the closing phenylalanine or tryptophan. Each record gives: CDR3 protein, CDR3 DNA, J gene, clone size, V gene, D gene. A D gene is named only where the DNA matches it firmly. Only part of the rows carry a size: once, few, many, or a class if the clone is expanded.

CASSLASGGYEQYF | TGTGCCAGCAGCTTAGCTAGCGGGGGTTACGAGCAGTACTTC | TRBJ2-7 | . | TRBV7-2 | TRBD2
CSASIAGAETQYF | TGCAGTGCTTCAATAGCGGGAGCAGAGACCCAGTACTTC | TRBJ2-5 | once | TRBV20-1 | TRBD2
CASSYSGQASNSPLHF | TGTGCCAGCAGTTACTCGGGACAAGCGTCAAATTCACCCCTCCACTTT | TRBJ1-6 | . | TRBV6-2/TRBV6-3 | .
CASSRWFRASVPGANVLTF | TGTGCCAGCAGCCGTTGGTTCCGGGCTAGTGTACCTGGGGCCAACGTCCTGACTTTC | TRBJ2-6 | medium-sized | TRBV7-3 | .
CASSITRAALPEAFF | TGTGCCAGTAGTATTACCCGGGCAGCTCTACCTGAAGCTTTCTTT | TRBJ1-1 | . | TRBV19 | .
CASLRASRQPQHF | TGTGCCAGCCTACGGGCAAGCAGACAGCCCCAGCATTTT | TRBJ1-5 | . | TRBV6-1 | .
CASRPPTGLDEQYF | TGTGCCAGCAGACCCCCCACAGGGCTCGACGAGCAGTACTTC | TRBJ2-7 | medium-sized | TRBV28 | .
CASSQSSLLAGEDEQYF | TGCGCCAGCAGCCAATCTTCGTTACTAGCGGGGGAGGACGAGCAGTACTTC | TRBJ2-7 | . | TRBV4-1 | TRBD2
CSAGTSGTYEQYF | TGCAGTGCCGGGACTAGCGGGACTTACGAGCAGTACTTC | TRBJ2-7 | few | TRBV20-1 | TRBD2
CASSLGGGNTEAFF | TGCGCCAGCAGCCTGGGGGGCGGAAACACTGAAGCTTTCTTT | TRBJ1-1 | many | TRBV5-1 | .